This entry is about one T cell receptor (beta chain). The target antigen is unknown. This record comes from a study of T cells in localized non-small cell lung cancer. Sequencing was performed with immunoSEQ multiplex PCR; in TCRdb, only in-frame clones are kept and a portion is missing. The table includes roughly 90,000 clones, approximately 91% detected once. Study-wide findings and caveats: Of the top 100 tumor clones, median around 55 were in adjacent lung, approximately 28 among its top 100. Peak T cell clonality was found in uninvolved adjacent lung, exceeding tumor.

V gave up 7 bases and J gave up 0 bases, with 10 bases separating them. The germline V gene has CDR1 MNHNS and CDR2 SASEGT. There are 14 residues in the CDR3. The J gene is TRBJ2-1, the V gene TRBV6-1; D not resolved. This specimen was PBMCs, taken before any cancer treatment. The source of this sequence is a woman aged 40 to 75 with stage II squamous cell lung carcinoma. Here the CDR3 reads CASTPLSSYNEQFF. The CDR3 DNA reads TGTGCCAGCACCCCCCTCAGCTCCTACAATGAGCAGTTCTTC.